Sequencing of this TCR beta chain was carried out in a study of CD8+ T cells in alopecia areata. From germline, CDR1 is SQVTM and CDR2 ANQGSEA. CDR3 length: 14 residues. V shed 0 bases and J shed 0 bases, with 6 bases lying between them. TCR sequencing used cDNA made by reverse transcription of extracted RNA. Assay: immunoSEQ multiplex PCR; the TCRdb copy retains only in-frame clones and omits some. The data contain about 190,000 clones, around 56% of them singletons. Noted treatment: oral pan-JAK inhibitor, 5-10 mg twice daily. This clone was counted between two and nine times. Source: CD4+ T cells sorted from blood, taken at week 4, from a patient treated with tofacitinib. This TCR was recovered from a human donor with alopecia areata. The V and J genes are TRBV29-1 and TRBJ2-1, with D unresolved. The CDR3 nucleotides are TGCAGCGTTGAAGAGCGGAGCTCCTACAATGAGCAGTTCTTC. It yields the protein CSVEERSSYNEQFF.